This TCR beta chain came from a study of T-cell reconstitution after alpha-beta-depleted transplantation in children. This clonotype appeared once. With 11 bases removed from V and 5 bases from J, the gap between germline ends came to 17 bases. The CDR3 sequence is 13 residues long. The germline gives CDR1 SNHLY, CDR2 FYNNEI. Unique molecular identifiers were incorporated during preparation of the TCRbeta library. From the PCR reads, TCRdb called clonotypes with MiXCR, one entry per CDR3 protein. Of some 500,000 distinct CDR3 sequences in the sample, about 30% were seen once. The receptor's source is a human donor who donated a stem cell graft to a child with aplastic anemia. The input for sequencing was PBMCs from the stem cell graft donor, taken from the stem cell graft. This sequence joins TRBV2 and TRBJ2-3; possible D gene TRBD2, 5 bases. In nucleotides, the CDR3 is TGTGCCTGGCGGGTTTTGGAAAGAGATACGCAGTATTTT. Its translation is CAWRVLERDTQYF.